These T cell receptor beta chains were read from a single sample in a study of cytomegalovirus exposure and HLA in healthy donors. Some clones are missing from TCRdb's copy, which holds only in-frame ones; the method was immunoSEQ multiplex PCR. The sample gives tens of thousands of clones, approximately 72% of which show up once; 3.3% is in the top ten. The sequenced sample consisted of PBMCs. These receptors were collected from a woman between 40 and 55 years old in good health and CMV-seronegative. CDR3s include the opening cysteine and the closing phenylalanine or tryptophan. The order of the fields is J gene, V gene, clone size, D gene, CDR3 protein, CDR3 DNA. The D gene is left open where the match is weak. Size is stated for part of the rows, as once, few or many counts, or as a class when the clone is expanded.

J gene: TRBJ1-4
V gene: TRBV28
clone size: NA
D gene: TRBD1
CDR3 protein: CASSLAMTGYNEKLFF
CDR3 DNA: TGTGCCAGCAGTCTAGCTATGACAGGGTATAATGAAAAACTGTTTTTT

J gene: TRBJ2-3
V gene: TRBV5-1
clone size: NA
D gene: TRBD2
CDR3 protein: CASSLAWGGGRGTDTQYF
CDR3 DNA: TGCGCCAGCAGCTTGGCCTGGGGCGGGGGGCGCGGTACAGATACGCAGTATTTT

J gene: TRBJ2-7
V gene: TRBV27
clone size: NA
D gene: NA
CDR3 protein: CASRDARDFYEQYF
CDR3 DNA: TGTGCCAGCAGAGATGCCAGGGATTTCTACGAGCAGTACTTC

J gene: TRBJ2-7
V gene: TRBV28
clone size: NA
D gene: TRBD2
CDR3 protein: CASRPTWEGLSWGTNEQYF
CDR3 DNA: TGTGCCAGCAGACCAACGTGGGAGGGTCTTTCATGGGGTACAAACGAGCAGTACTTC

J gene: TRBJ2-7
V gene: TRBV5-1
clone size: NA
D gene: TRBD1
CDR3 protein: CASSLGQGPHEQYF
CDR3 DNA: TGCGCCAGCAGCCTAGGACAGGGTCCTCACGAGCAGTACTTC

J gene: TRBJ2-7
V gene: TRBV7-9
clone size: NA
D gene: NA
CDR3 protein: CASTRLLSSYEQYF
CDR3 DNA: TGTGCCAGCACCCGACTACTCAGCTCCTACGAGCAGTACTTC

J gene: TRBJ1-4
V gene: TRBV5-4
clone size: few
D gene: NA
CDR3 protein: CASSSGGATNEKLFF
CDR3 DNA: TGTGCCAGCAGCTCCGGAGGGGCAACTAATGAAAAACTGTTTTTT

J gene: TRBJ2-7
V gene: TRBV6-5
clone size: once
D gene: NA
CDR3 protein: CASSYRETYEQYF
CDR3 DNA: TGTGCCAGCAGTTATAGGGAGACCTACGAGCAGTACTTC

J gene: TRBJ2-5
V gene: TRBV19
clone size: NA
D gene: NA
CDR3 protein: CASSIAGEETQYF
CDR3 DNA: TGTGCCAGTAGTATAGCGGGAGAAGAGACCCAGTACTTC

J gene: TRBJ1-1
V gene: TRBV25-1
clone size: once
D gene: NA
CDR3 protein: CASSEAPQGSTEAFF
CDR3 DNA: TGTGCCAGCAGTGAAGCTCCACAGGGCAGCACTGAAGCTTTCTTT

J gene: TRBJ2-7
V gene: TRBV27
clone size: NA
D gene: TRBD2
CDR3 protein: CASSPPAGGVGSYEQYF
CDR3 DNA: TGTGCCAGCAGTCCCCCGGCGGGAGGGGTTGGGTCCTACGAGCAGTACTTC

J gene: TRBJ2-5
V gene: TRBV9
clone size: NA
D gene: NA
CDR3 protein: CASSALGRDSEETQYF
CDR3 DNA: TGTGCCAGCAGCGCCCTCGGGAGAGACTCGGAAGAGACCCAGTACTTC

J gene: TRBJ1-3
V gene: TRBV12-5
clone size: NA
D gene: NA
CDR3 protein: CASGLSRNTIYF
CDR3 DNA: TGTGCTAGTGGTTTGTCTCGAAACACCATATATTTT

J gene: TRBJ1-1
V gene: TRBV6-5
clone size: NA
D gene: NA
CDR3 protein: CASSRSGNTEAFF
CDR3 DNA: TGTGCCAGCAGCCGCTCAGGGAACACTGAAGCTTTCTTT

J gene: TRBJ2-5
V gene: TRBV28
clone size: NA
D gene: NA
CDR3 protein: CASSLGGWGQETQYF
CDR3 DNA: TGTGCCAGCAGTTTGGGCGGGTGGGGCCAAGAGACCCAGTACTTC

J gene: TRBJ1-4
V gene: TRBV25-1
clone size: NA
D gene: NA
CDR3 protein: CASSESARGDEKLFF
CDR3 DNA: TGTGCCAGCAGTGAATCTGCACGGGGTGATGAAAAACTGTTTTTT